This T cell receptor (beta chain) appears in the sequencing data of a study of Graves' ophthalmopathy and Graves' hyperthyroidism. Whole-study findings and limits: Blood samples also showed most expanded thyroid clonotypes exceeding 0.001 frequency.

This CDR3 spans 13 amino acids. The V and J ends lost 6 bases and 3 bases respectively, with 12 bases between them. CDR1 is MNHEY, CDR2 SVGEGT, per germline. TCR beta CDR3 amplification used RNA transcripts. RT-PCR in the first round used HTBI primers; a second-round multiplex PCR followed. TCRdb reanalysed the multiplex PCR reads using MiXCR and keeps one entry per CDR3 protein. This sample yields about 370,000 distinct CDR3 sequences, of which about a sixth are seen a single time; roughly 2.4% belongs to the top ten. Enrolled hyperthyroidism patients had a new diagnosis, a duration under 2 months, and an age of 18 to 65. This clonotype was detected ten times or more. Its antigen remains unidentified.

The specimen was peripheral blood. The chain carries TRBV6-2 or TRBV6-3 and TRBJ2-7; D call uncertain. This TCR derives from an adult woman with stable Graves' hyperthyroidism. Here the CDR3 DNA reads TGTGCCAGCAGGATACGTGCCTTCTACGAGCAGTACTTC. Translating gives CASRIRAFYEQYF.